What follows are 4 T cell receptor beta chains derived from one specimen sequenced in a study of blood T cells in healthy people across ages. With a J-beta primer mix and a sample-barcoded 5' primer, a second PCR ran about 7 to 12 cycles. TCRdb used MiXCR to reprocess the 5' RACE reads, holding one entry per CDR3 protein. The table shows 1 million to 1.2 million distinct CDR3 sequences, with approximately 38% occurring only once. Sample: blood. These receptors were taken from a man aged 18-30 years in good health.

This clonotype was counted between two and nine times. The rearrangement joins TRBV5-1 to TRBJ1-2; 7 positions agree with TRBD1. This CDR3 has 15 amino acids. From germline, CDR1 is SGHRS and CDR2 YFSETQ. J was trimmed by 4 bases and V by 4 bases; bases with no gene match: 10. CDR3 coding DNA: TGCGCCAGCAGCCTATGGAGGGGGCAGGGCTATGGCTACACCTTC. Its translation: CASSLWRGQGYGYTF.

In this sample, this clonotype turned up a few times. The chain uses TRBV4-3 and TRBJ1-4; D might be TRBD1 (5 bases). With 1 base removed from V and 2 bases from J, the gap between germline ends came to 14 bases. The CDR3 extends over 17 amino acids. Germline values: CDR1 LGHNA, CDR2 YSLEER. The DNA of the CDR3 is TGCGCCAGCAGCCAAGTTTCCAGGGACCCCACTAATGAAAAACTGTTTTTT. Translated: CASSQVSRDPTNEKLFF.

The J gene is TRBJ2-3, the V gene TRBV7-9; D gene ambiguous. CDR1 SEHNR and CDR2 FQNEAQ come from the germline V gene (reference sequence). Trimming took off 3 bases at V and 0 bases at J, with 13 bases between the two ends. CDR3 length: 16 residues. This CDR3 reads CASSFPRGFSTDTQYF. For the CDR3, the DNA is TGTGCCAGCAGCTTCCCTCGCGGTTTTAGCACAGATACGCAGTATTTT.

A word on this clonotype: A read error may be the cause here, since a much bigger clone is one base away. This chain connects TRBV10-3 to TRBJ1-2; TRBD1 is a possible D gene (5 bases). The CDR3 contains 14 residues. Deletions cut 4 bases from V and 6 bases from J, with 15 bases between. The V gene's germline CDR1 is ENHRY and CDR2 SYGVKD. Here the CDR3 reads CAISAGRGIHGYTF. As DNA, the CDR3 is TGTGCCATCAGTGCGGGACGGGGGATCCATGGCTACACCTTC.